This T cell receptor beta chain was obtained from a study of blood T cell repertoires in COVID-19. Study context: Sites in the United States, Italy and Spain provided acute and convalescent COVID-19 samples. Sample material is recorded as cDNA or gDNA derived from T cells, B-cell-depleted T cells, or PBMCs.

There are 14 residues in the CDR3. The germline V gene encodes CDR1 SGHTA and CDR2 FQGNSA. Trimming removed 5 bases from V and 2 bases from J; junction bases left unmatched: 5. Sequencing used immunoSEQ multiplex PCR; TCRdb keeps in-frame clones, though not all of them. Of 150,000 to 180,000 clones listed, roughly four fifths are singletons. This clonotype was sampled from a woman of 80 years or more with acute or convalescent COVID-19. The chain carries TRBV7-2 and TRBJ2-7; the match to TRBD1 covers 8 bases. Sequencing used peripheral blood. This CDR3 is CASSQQGGTYEQYF. CDR3 bases: TGTGCCAGCAGCCAACAGGGGGGAACCTACGAGCAGTACTTC.